This TCR beta chain emerged from a study of T cell repertoires in cytomegalovirus infection. The CDR3 is 15 residues long. J was trimmed by 6 bases and V by 4 bases; bases with no gene match: 5. Germline V CDR1 and CDR2: SGHTA, FQGNSA. This clonotype was counted a few times. MiXCR, applied by TCRdb to the reads, yields one record per CDR3 protein. This repertoire shows 160,000 or so distinct CDR3 sequences, around 20% found once; its top ten account for approximately 9.9%. The sample taken for sequencing was PBMCs. The receptor was derived from a human donor in good health (CMV status not recorded). Some clones in this sample may be carry-over from other donors' samples. The gene calls are TRBV7-2 and TRBJ1-6; 8 bases align to TRBD1. The CDR3 here is CASSSTGVINSPLHF. The DNA of the CDR3 is TGTGCCAGCAGCTCGACAGGGGTCATTAATTCACCCCTCCACTTT.